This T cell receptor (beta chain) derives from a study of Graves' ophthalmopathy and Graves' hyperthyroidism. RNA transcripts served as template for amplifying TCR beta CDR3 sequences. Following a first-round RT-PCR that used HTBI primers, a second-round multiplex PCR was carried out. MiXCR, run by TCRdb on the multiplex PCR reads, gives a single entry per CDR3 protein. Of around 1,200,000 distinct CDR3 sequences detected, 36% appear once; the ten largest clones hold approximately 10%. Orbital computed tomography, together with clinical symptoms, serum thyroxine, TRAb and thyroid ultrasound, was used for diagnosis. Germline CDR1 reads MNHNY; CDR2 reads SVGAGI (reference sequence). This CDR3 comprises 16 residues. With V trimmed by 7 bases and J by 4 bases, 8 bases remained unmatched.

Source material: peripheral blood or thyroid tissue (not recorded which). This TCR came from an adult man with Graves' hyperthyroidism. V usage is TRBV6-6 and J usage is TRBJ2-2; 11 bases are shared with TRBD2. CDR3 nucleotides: TGTGCCAGCATGAGTAGCGGGGGGGCGGGCACCGGGGAGCTGTTTTTT. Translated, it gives CASMSSGGAGTGELFF.